These 15 T cell receptor beta chains originate from one sample sequenced in a study of neurological immune-mediated disorders. A single record per CDR3 protein comes from TCRdb applying MiXCR to the 5' RACE reads. The repertoire includes 30,000 to 45,000 distinct CDR3 sequences, about 4.4% of them detected once, and roughly 9% sits in the top ten. Sequencing input: CD4+ T cells from blood. These receptors were collected from a man aged 18 to 35 in good health.

This clonotype was detected many times. The V and J genes are TRBV11-1 and TRBJ2-1; possibly TRBD2 for D (5 bases). The V gene's germline CDR1 is SGHAT and CDR2 FQDESV (reference sequence). This CDR3 has 13 residues. Trimming cost V 3 bases and J 5 bases, with 8 bases left between them. CDR3 region: CASSFAGDNEQFF. In nucleotides, the CDR3 is TGTGCCAGCAGCTTCGCGGGTGACAATGAGCAGTTCTTC.

This clonotype was recorded many times. V is TRBV20-1 and J is TRBJ2-7, with D unclear. With 3 bases removed from V and 4 bases from J, the gap between germline ends came to 13 bases. Germline values: CDR1 DFQATT, CDR2 SNEGSKA (reference sequence). This CDR3 has 13 amino acids. CDR3 nucleotide sequence: TGCAGTGCTAGGAGGCAGCCTAGATACGAGCAGTACTTC. Residues: CSARRQPRYEQYF.

This clonotype occurred many times. The rearrangement uses TRBV4-3 and TRBJ2-1; 13 bases line up with TRBD2. The CDR3 extends over 22 amino acids. From germline, CDR1 is LGHNA and CDR2 YSLEER. Trimming took 0 bases from V and 5 from J; bases not matched to a gene: 19. The CDR3 DNA sequence: TGCGCCAGCAGCCAAGATCTTGGGGGTACTAGCGGGGGGGCAGGGTTCAACAATGAGCAGTTCTTC. Translation gives CASSQDLGGTSGGAGFNNEQFF.

Many counts were recorded for this clonotype. The genes are TRBV11-2 and TRBJ2-4; D uncertain. The V gene lost 1 base and the J gene lost 12 bases, with 10 bases spanning the gap. CDR3 length: 12 residues. CDR1 and CDR2 from the germline V gene are SGHAT and FQNNGV. The CDR3 DNA follows: TGTGCCAGCAGCTTAGCTTTGGCTGATCAGTACTTC. Its translation is CASSLALADQYF.

This clonotype appeared many times. The genes are TRBV7-2 and TRBJ2-5; possible D gene TRBD2, 6 bases. Germline lookup yields CDR1 SGHTA and CDR2 FQGNSA. Trimming removed 4 bases at V and 0 bases at J, with 15 bases between. CDR3 length: 16 residues. The CDR3 DNA reads TGTGCCAGCAGCTCCCTTGGCGGGGCGTACCAAGAGACCCAGTACTTC. This gives the protein CASSSLGGAYQETQYF.

This clonotype came up many times. A junction boundary mismatches the germline segment, possibly from a read error. This sequence joins TRBV7-7 and TRBJ2-5; weak D call: TRBD1 (5 bases). This CDR3 has 15 residues. The V gene's germline CDR1 is SSHAT and CDR2 FNYEAQ (reference sequence). The CDR3 here is CASSLSGADGETQYF. Written as DNA, the CDR3 is TGTGCTAGCAGCTTATCTGGGGCCGATGGGGAGACCCAGTACTTC.

This clonotype came up many times. The gene calls are TRBV5-1 and TRBJ2-5, with 7 bases identical to TRBD2. The germline V gene has CDR1 SGHRS and CDR2 YFSETQ. V shed 2 bases, J shed 2 bases, and the junction held 6 bases outside the gene matches. The CDR3 is made up of 15 amino acids. The chain's CDR3 is CASSFEDGGQETQYF. As DNA, the CDR3 is TGCGCCAGCAGCTTTGAAGACGGGGGGCAAGAGACCCAGTACTTC.

This clonotype was counted ten times or more. CDR3 DNA: TGTGCCAGCAGTCGCCGTCAGGTTACCGGGGAGCTGTTTTTT. Amino acids: CASSRRQVTGELFF. V and J are TRBV27 and TRBJ2-2; D uncertain. This CDR3 contains 14 residues. The ends were cut back, 5 bases at V and 5 bases at J, with 12 bases in the middle. CDR1 and CDR2 from the germline V gene are MNHEY and SMNVEV (reference sequence).

Ten or more counts support this clonotype. The chain links TRBV3-1 to TRBJ1-5; D is possibly TRBD1 (5 bases). The ends were cut back, 5 bases at V and 3 bases at J, with 23 bases in the middle. The CDR3 is 18 amino acids. Germline CDR1 and CDR2: LGHDT and YNNKEL (reference sequence). In DNA form, the CDR3 reads TGTGCCAGCAGCGAGACTCCCGGAAGTGGGGCGAACAATCAGCCCCAGCATTTT. Translation: CASSETPGSGANNQPQHF.

This clonotype was seen ten or more times. The chain combines TRBV5-1 with TRBJ2-7; D is possibly TRBD1 (6 bases). Germline V gene lookup returns CDR1 SGHRS and CDR2 YFSETQ. The CDR3 has 12 residues. V lost 0 bases and J lost 6, with 7 bases in between. The CDR3 spells CASSLEQGEQYF. The CDR3 nucleotides read TGCGCCAGCAGCTTGGAACAGGGCGAGCAGTACTTC.

This clonotype was seen at least ten times. The chain has TRBV20-1 and TRBJ2-7; D tentatively fits TRBD1 or TRBD2 (7 bases each). Germline V gene data show CDR1 as DFQATT and CDR2 as SNEGSKA (reference sequence). The CDR3 is 17 residues long. V was pared by 2 bases and J by 6 bases, with 26 bases between. The DNA of the CDR3 is TGCAGTGCTAGAAAGGGGGGGTTCGGTCAAGGGGGCGGCGAGCAGTACTTC. Protein product: CSARKGGFGQGGGEQYF.

The sample holds one count of this clonotype. The rearrangement uses TRBV20-1 and TRBJ2-1, with D maybe TRBD2 (6 bases). V dropped 3 bases and J dropped 4 bases, with 16 bases sitting between them. CDR3 length: 15 residues. Germline CDR1 is DFQATT and CDR2 is SNEGSKA (reference sequence). CDR3 in DNA: TGCAGTGCTAGGGGTTCCAGCGCGGGATACAATGAGCAGTTCTTC. It specifies CSARGSSAGYNEQFF.

The table lists this clonotype with many counts. This chain joins TRBV2 and TRBJ1-5, with D maybe TRBD1 (5 bases). Germline CDR1 reads SNHLY; CDR2 reads FYNNEI. The length of the CDR3 is 15 residues. The V end was cut by 4 bases, the J end by 1 base, with 11 bases between. The CDR3 nucleotides read TGTGCCAGCAGTGCCGGGGGTATCAGCAATCAGCCCCAGCATTTT. Residues: CASSAGGISNQPQHF.

This clonotype was seen many times. The gene calls are TRBV20-1 and TRBJ2-1; 9 bases align to TRBD2. Germline V lookup: CDR1 DFQATT, CDR2 SNEGSKA (reference sequence). The V segment lost 0 bases and the J segment 0 bases; nucleotides outside the gene matches: 6. This CDR3 contains 17 residues. The CDR3 protein is CSARDTSGSRSYNEQFF. CDR3 in DNA: TGCAGTGCTAGAGATACTAGCGGGTCCCGCTCCTACAATGAGCAGTTCTTC.

Only a few counts were recorded for this clonotype. The J gene is TRBJ1-1, the V gene TRBV19; D unresolved. The CDR3 is 14 residues long. The germline gives CDR1 LNHDA, CDR2 SQIVND (reference sequence). V shed 5 bases and J shed 0 bases, with 10 bases lying between them. CDR3 bases: TGTGCCAGTAGTTCCGTCTTAATGAACACTGAAGCTTTCTTT. Amino acids: CASSSVLMNTEAFF. Based on the CDR3 plus reference TRBV19 and TRBJ1-1, the full variable domain is DGGITQSPKYLFRKEGQNVTLSCEQNLNHDAMYWYRQDPGQGLRLIYYSQIVNDFQKGDIAEGYSVSREKKESFPLTVTSAQKNPTAFYLCASSSVLMNTEAFFGQGTRLTVV.